The present T cell receptor beta chain was sequenced within a study of cytomegalovirus exposure and HLA in healthy donors. Study-level findings and limits: Common viral pathogens (according to a later analysis) appeared linked to several of the most significant clusters. Despite most TCR sequences being rare, some public TCRs occurred in many donors. It was reported that the classifier diagnosed cytomegalovirus status with high specificity and sensitivity in both the original and validation cohorts.

The trim removed 4 bases at V and 2 bases at J, leaving 7 bases unmatched. CDR1 LGHNT and CDR2 FRNRAP come from the germline V gene. The CDR3 covers 16 residues. The PCR made use of 60 Vbeta and 13 Jbeta primers. As handled by the study authors: About 83 million unique TCR beta chains, roughly 12 million shared, were counted in a later analysis. TCRdb's table, derived via immunoSEQ multiplex PCR, lists solely in-frame clones and lacks some. The V and J calls and the clone size are those of that table, but D and trimming were determined from the DNA. The sample contains around 140,000 clones, 60% to 80% of which appear only once. There are a few counts of this clone. Its antigen is currently unknown.

The receptor's source is a man aged 50-59 years in good health and CMV-seropositive. The genes are TRBV12-5 and TRBJ2-3; 9 bases match TRBD2. The specimen sequenced was PBMCs. The CDR3 DNA reads as TGTGCTAGTGGTTCATCCCTAGCGGGGAACACAGATACGCAGTATTTT. Its protein product is CASGSSLAGNTDTQYF.